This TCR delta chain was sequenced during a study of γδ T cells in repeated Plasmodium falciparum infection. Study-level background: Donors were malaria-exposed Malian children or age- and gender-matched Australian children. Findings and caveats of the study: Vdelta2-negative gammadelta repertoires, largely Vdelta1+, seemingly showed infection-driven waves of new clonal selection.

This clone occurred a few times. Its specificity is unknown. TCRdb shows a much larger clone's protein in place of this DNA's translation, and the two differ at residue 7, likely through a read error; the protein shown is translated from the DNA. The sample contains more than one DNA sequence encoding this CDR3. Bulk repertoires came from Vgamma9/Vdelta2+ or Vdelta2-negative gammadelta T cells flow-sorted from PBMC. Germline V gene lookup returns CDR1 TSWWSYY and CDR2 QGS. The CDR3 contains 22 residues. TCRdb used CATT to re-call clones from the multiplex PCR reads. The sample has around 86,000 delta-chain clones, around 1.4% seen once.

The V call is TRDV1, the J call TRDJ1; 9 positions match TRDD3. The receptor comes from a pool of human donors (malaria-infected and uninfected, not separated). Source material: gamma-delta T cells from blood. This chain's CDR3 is CALGDTPYSMTYWGTYTDKLIF. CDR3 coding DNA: TGTGCTCTTGGGGACACCCCTTATTCCATGACGTACTGGGGGACTTACACTGATAAACTCATCTTT.